The clone carrying this T cell receptor (beta chain) was seen ten or more times. Its antigen is undetermined. These data belong to a study of T cells in Graves' hyperthyroidism and ophthalmopathy. Findings and limits, study-wide: In blood, most of the thyroid clonotypes expanded above 0.001 were also present.

Diagnostic decisions used clinical symptoms, serum thyroxine and TRAb, thyroid ultrasound and orbital computed tomography. PBMCs were derived from 7.5 to 10 ml fresh peripheral blood. Template material for amplifying TCR beta CDR3 regions consisted of RNA transcripts. A set of HTBI primers served as the primers for a first-round RT-PCR of the TCR CDR3. TCRdb fed the multiplex PCR reads into MiXCR, producing one record per CDR3 protein. Of approximately 530,000 distinct CDR3 sequences detected, 16% appear once; the ten largest clones hold around a sixth. The sequenced sample consisted of blood. The clonotype comes from a woman younger than 30 with Graves' hyperthyroidism.

The CDR3 DNA reads TGTGCCAGCAGCTCCCCGCAGTTGGCCTACAATGAGCAGTTCTTC. Translating it yields CASSSPQLAYNEQFF. V is TRBV7-2 and J is TRBJ2-1; D is unresolved. Trimming removed 4 bases from V and 2 bases from J, with 12 bases in between. The CDR3 is 15 amino acids. The V gene's germline CDR1 is SGHTA and CDR2 FQGNSA.